The clone carrying this T cell receptor beta chain appeared once. Antigen unknown. Trimming removed 2 bases from V and 9 bases from J, with 11 bases in between. Germline CDR1 MDHEN, CDR2 SYDVKM. The length of the CDR3 is 14 residues. The data were obtained in a study of T cell responses to AZD1222 COVID-19 vaccine. Broader study findings: Baseline seropositives among AZD1222 recipients totaled only five or six. CD4 TCRs linked to vaccination spanned spike, dominating at 160-218 and 743-854. Reports indicate that nearly half of spike-specific TCRs are directed at unmutated variant regions.

The method was immunoSEQ multiplex PCR; TCRdb's version includes in-frame clones alone and lacks a portion of them. The sample has 250,000 to 300,000 clones, roughly 93% seen once. The sample in question was peripheral blood, obtained 28 days after the second AZD1222 dose. This TCR was sampled from an adult who received the AZD1222 COVID-19 vaccine. The genes are TRBV28 and TRBJ1-6; TRBD1 is a possible D gene (5 bases). The CDR3 region is CASSLQGGVSPLHF. CDR3 DNA: TGTGCCAGCAGTTTACAGGGAGGAGTTTCACCCCTCCACTTT.